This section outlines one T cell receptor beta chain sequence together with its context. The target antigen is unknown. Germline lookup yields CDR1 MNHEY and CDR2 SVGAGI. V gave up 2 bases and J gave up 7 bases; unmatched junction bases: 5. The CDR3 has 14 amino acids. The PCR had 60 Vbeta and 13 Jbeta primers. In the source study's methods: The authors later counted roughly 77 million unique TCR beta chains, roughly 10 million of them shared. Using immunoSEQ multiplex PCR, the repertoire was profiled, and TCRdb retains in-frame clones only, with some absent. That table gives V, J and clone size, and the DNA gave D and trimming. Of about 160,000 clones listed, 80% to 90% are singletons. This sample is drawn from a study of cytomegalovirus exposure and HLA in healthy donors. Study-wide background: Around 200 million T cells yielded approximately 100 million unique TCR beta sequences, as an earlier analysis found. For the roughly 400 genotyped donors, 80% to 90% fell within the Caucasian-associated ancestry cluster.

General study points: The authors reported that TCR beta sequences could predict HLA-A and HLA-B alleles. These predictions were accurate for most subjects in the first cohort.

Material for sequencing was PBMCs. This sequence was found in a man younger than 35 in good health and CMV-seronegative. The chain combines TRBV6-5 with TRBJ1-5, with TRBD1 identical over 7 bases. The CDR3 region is CASSYRQGGQPQHF. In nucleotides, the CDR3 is TGTGCCAGCAGTTACCGGCAGGGGGGACAGCCCCAGCATTTT.